What follows are 18 T cell receptor beta chains derived from one specimen sequenced in a study of cytomegalovirus exposure and HLA in healthy donors. In the PCR, 60 Vbeta and 13 Jbeta primers were used. Profiled with immunoSEQ multiplex PCR; TCRdb holds only in-frame clones, not every one. This table has roughly 100,000 clones, roughly 82% appearing once. The sample comprised PBMCs. The receptors derive from a man aged 45-65 years in good health and CMV-seronegative.

This sequence joins TRBV4-1 and TRBJ1-4; 8 nucleotides line up with TRBD1. Germline values: CDR1 MGHRA, CDR2 YSYEKL. This CDR3 has 14 residues. V lost 4 bases and J lost 3; bases outside the gene matches: 1. CDR3 loop: CASSLDRANEKLFF. CDR3 in DNA: TGCGCCAGCAGCCTGGACAGGGCTAATGAAAAACTGTTTTTT.

The CDR3 region is CASSPLADHLYEQYF. In DNA, the CDR3 is TGTGCCAGCTCACCATTAGCGGACCACCTCTACGAGCAGTACTTC. V and J are TRBV18 and TRBJ2-7, with D perhaps TRBD2 (6 bases). The CDR3 is 15 residues long. V was clipped by 2 bases and J by 3 bases, with 14 bases between them. Germline CDR1 and CDR2: KGHSH and LQKENI.

V is TRBV7-2 and J is TRBJ1-1; 8 bases fit TRBD1. The CDR3 has 14 residues. The V gene's germline CDR1 is SGHTA and CDR2 FQGNSA. V lost 3 bases to trimming and J lost 7 bases; unmatched junction nucleotides: 7. CDR3 sequence: CASSFDRGGGEAFF. In DNA form, the CDR3 reads TGTGCCAGCAGCTTCGACAGGGGTGGGGGTGAAGCTTTCTTT.

The CDR3 protein is CASSGTTGPTEAFF. In DNA form, the CDR3 reads TGCGCCAGCAGCGGAACCACAGGGCCCACTGAAGCTTTCTTT. The chain has TRBV5-1 and TRBJ1-1, with D possibly being TRBD1 (6 bases). The CDR3 consists of 14 residues. The V gene's germline CDR1 is SGHRS and CDR2 YFSETQ. V was clipped by 4 bases and J by 4 bases, with 14 bases between them.

This clone has a handful of counts. The chain is built from TRBV20-1 and TRBJ2-3; no definite D call. The CDR3 extends over 11 amino acids. The germline CDR1 and CDR2 sequences are DFQATT and SNEGSKA (reference sequence). With 6 bases removed from V and 6 bases from J, the gap between germline ends came to 10 bases. CDR3 sequence reads: CSAPLLDTQYF. The CDR3 DNA is TGCAGTGCCCCCCTACTCGATACGCAGTATTTT.

This clone was found a few times. V is TRBV19 and J is TRBJ1-1, with 7 bases identical to TRBD1. V shed 4 bases and J 0 bases; nucleotides not matched to a gene: 5. Germline V gene sequence: CDR1 LNHDA, CDR2 SQIVND (reference sequence). The length of the CDR3 is 15 residues. For the CDR3, the DNA is TGTGCCAGTAGTACTGGACAGGCACTGAACACTGAAGCTTTCTTT. This codes for CASSTGQALNTEAFF.

V gene TRBV11-2 combines with J gene TRBJ1-1; 7 positions match TRBD1. Germline V gene lookup returns CDR1 SGHAT and CDR2 FQNNGV. V lost 1 base and J lost 3; bases outside the gene matches: 2. There are 14 residues in the CDR3. The CDR3 bases are TGTGCCAGCAGCTTAGTACAGGGGTACACTGAAGCTTTCTTT. Protein product: CASSLVQGYTEAFF.

The chain is built from TRBV6-1 and TRBJ1-5; D call uncertain. From germline, CDR1 is MNHNS and CDR2 SASEGT. V lost 7 bases to trimming and J lost 6 bases, with 19 bases between them. The CDR3 spans 15 residues. Here the CDR3 DNA reads TGTGCCAGCACCCCATACCGAGGGTCGGGTCAGCCCCAGCATTTT. It codes for CASTPYRGSGQPQHF.

The J gene is TRBJ1-2, the V gene TRBV7-3; D perhaps matches TRBD1 (6 bases). V gave up 5 bases and J gave up 8 bases, with 18 bases separating them. Germline CDR1 reads SGHTA; CDR2 reads FQGTGA. The CDR3 is 14 residues long. The CDR3 coding sequence is TGTGCCAGCAGCCCGGGCGCGGGGGCAGGGGGCTACACCTTC. It specifies CASSPGAGAGGYTF.

This clone was seen a single time. The chain combines TRBV2 with TRBJ2-5, with a weak D call TRBD2 (5 bases). The CDR3 contains 14 residues. V dropped 2 bases and J dropped 2 bases, with 9 bases sitting between them. Germline CDR1 is SNHLY and CDR2 is FYNNEI. For the CDR3, the DNA is TGTGCCAGCAGTGAAACACGGGGTCAAGAGACCCAGTACTTC. Protein: CASSETRGQETQYF.

The chain couples TRBV6-1 to TRBJ2-2; D may be TRBD1 (5 bases). Germline CDR1 MNHNS, CDR2 SASEGT. V was shortened by 7 bases and J by 1 base, with 10 bases between the two germline ends. This CDR3 is 14 amino acids long. CDR3 nucleotides: TGTGCCAGCATTAGGACACAGAACACCGGGGAGCTGTTTTTT. Translated: CASIRTQNTGELFF.

This sequence joins TRBV18 and TRBJ1-1; D is possibly TRBD1 (6 bases). Trimming cost V 5 bases and J 8 bases, with 21 bases left between them. There are 15 residues in the CDR3. Germline CDR1 is KGHSH and CDR2 is LQKENI. The CDR3 protein is CASSSPRQALTEAFF. The CDR3 DNA sequence: TGTGCCAGCTCATCCCCCCGACAGGCACTTACAGAAGCTTTCTTT.

There are a few counts of this clone. The chain joins TRBV5-1 to TRBJ2-7; D call uncertain. The germline CDR1 and CDR2 sequences are SGHRS and YFSETQ. Trimming left V 2 bases short and J 0 bases short, with 9 bases between. This CDR3 contains 14 residues. CDR3 amino acids: CASSFGDGSYEQYF. DNA for the CDR3: TGCGCCAGCAGCTTTGGAGATGGCTCCTACGAGCAGTACTTC.

J is TRBJ1-2 and V is TRBV28; D is unresolved. The V end lost 3 bases, the J end lost 8 bases, and 16 bases lay between the germline ends. There are 14 residues in the CDR3. Germline lookup yields CDR1 MDHEN and CDR2 SYDVKM. This chain's CDR3 is CASSLGRTIGGYTF. In DNA, the CDR3 is TGTGCCAGCAGTTTGGGCAGGACTATCGGGGGCTACACCTTC.

The V gene is TRBV11-2, the J gene TRBJ2-5; tentatively, D is TRBD2 (5 bases). The V and J ends lost 3 bases and 1 base respectively, with 12 bases between them. In germline, CDR1 is SGHAT, CDR2 FQNNGV. The CDR3 loop spans 15 amino acids. As DNA, the CDR3 is TGTGCCAGCAGCTTGGGTCGGCTAGCCCAAGAGACCCAGTACTTC. The encoded protein is CASSLGRLAQETQYF.

The chain is built from TRBV15 and TRBJ2-3, with D maybe TRBD1 (5 bases). Germline loops: CDR1 LNHNV, CDR2 YYDKDF (reference sequence). The V gene lost 0 bases and the J gene lost 0 bases, with 7 bases spanning the gap. The length of the CDR3 is 15 residues. The CDR3 loop reads CATSRDRASTDTQYF. The CDR3 nucleotides read TGTGCCACCAGCAGAGACAGGGCGAGCACAGATACGCAGTATTTT. The variable domain in full, with the rest retrieved from reference TRBV15 and TRBJ2-3, is DAMVIQNPRYQVTQFGKPVTLSCSQTLNHNVMYWYQQKSSQAPKLLFHYYDKDFNNEADTPDNFQSRRPNTSFCFLDIRSPGLGDTAMYLCATSRDRASTDTQYFGPGTRLTVL.

The V gene is TRBV19, the J gene TRBJ1-6, with 7 bases aligning to TRBD1. CDR1 and CDR2 (germline): LNHDA, SQIVND (reference sequence). The CDR3 loop spans 13 amino acids. V shed 6 bases and J 7 bases; nucleotides not matched to a gene: 3. The CDR3 DNA sequence: TGTGCCAGTAGCGGACAGGCCAATTCACCCCTCCACTTT. It encodes CASSGQANSPLHF.

V gene TRBV10-2 combines with J gene TRBJ2-7, with D possibly being TRBD2 (5 bases). V was shortened by 4 bases and J by 0 bases, with 13 bases between the two germline ends. Germline loops: CDR1 WSHSY, CDR2 SAAADI. The CDR3 length is 15 residues. The CDR3 region is CASSGGVAGSYEQYF. The CDR3 nucleotides read TGCGCCAGCAGTGGGGGAGTAGCTGGCTCCTACGAGCAGTACTTC.